This T cell receptor (beta chain) derives from a study of cytotoxic CD8 clonotypes in ibrutinib-treated CLL. Investigators sought sequencing depths of between 1 in 200,000 and 1 in 1 million T cells. Profiled with immunoSEQ multiplex PCR; TCRdb holds only in-frame clones, not every one. Here the sample spans under 150,000 clones, approximately 90% being singletons. With V trimmed by 4 bases and J by 2 bases, 3 bases remained unmatched. The germline V gene has CDR1 MGHRA and CDR2 YSYEKL. This CDR3 comprises 16 residues. The rearrangement uses TRBV4-1 and TRBJ2-3; 13 nucleotides line up with TRBD2. Here the sequenced sample was PBMCs, taken after 12 months of ibrutinib treatment. The TCR was taken from a human donor with chronic lymphocytic leukemia. CDR3 protein: CASSPGTSGATDTQYF. The CDR3, as DNA: TGCGCCAGCAGCCCCGGGACTAGCGGGGCCACAGATACGCAGTATTTT.